Detailed here is one T cell receptor (beta chain). Its antigen is not yet known. The input lacks base qualities; no much larger clone sits a single base away. These data belong to a study of blood T cell repertoires in COVID-19 (dated by TCRdb to about 2020). Some background on the complete study: Collaborator samples came from the United States, Italy and Spain and covered acute and convalescent phases of COVID-19. The prospective study material was composed of cDNA or gDNA derived from T cells, B-cell-depleted T cells, or PBMCs. Subjects who had been exposed to COVID-19, were actively infected with it, or had recovered from it provided the deeply sampled blood TCRbeta repertoires that made up the dataset. A freely available public database, intended as a resource for researchers studying the immune response to SARS-CoV-2, is where the repertoires were released. Samples were obtained from the ongoing ImmuneRACE study (first 160 participants) and from 1,000 to 1,500 subjects provided by 6 global collaborators. Sample metadata almost always included a de-identified subject ID, COVID-19 status, age in years and sex. Where available, HLA class I and class II types were taken from metadata supplied by the sample provider and were not determined by assay-based typing. Overall results and qualifications from the work: The amount of clinical and demographic metadata varied by source and participant and was provided uncurated.

In the prospective study, participants were 18 to 89 years old, resided in 24 geographic areas of the United States, and were enrolled through a virtual design. To assign participants to cohorts, the prospective study relied on clinical history that participants themselves reported in a screening survey and a study questionnaire. For ImmuneRACE Cohort 3, a participant was defined as recovered based on two consecutive negative NP/OP PCR tests, clearance by a healthcare professional, or resolution of symptoms. In the prospective study, mobile phlebotomists collected whole blood, serum and a nasopharyngeal or oropharyngeal swab from each participant. Participants in the prospective study had the option to provide additional blood draws and questionnaires over a 2-month period. Before DNA extraction, blood samples from the prospective study were shipped at room temperature or frozen. Relative to germline, V is missing 0 bases and J is missing 1 base, with 6 bases of the junction outside any gene match. CDR1 and CDR2 (MGHRA, YSYEKL) derive from the germline V gene. The CDR3 covers 16 residues, taking in both the cysteine and the valine. The kept DNA is CDR3 alone, 48 bases in frame from the first base.

TCRbeta CDR3 regions were amplified from genomic DNA using the immunoSEQ Assay, a bias-controlled multiplex PCR. For the original study's pipeline: The number of nucleated cells in each sample was estimated by amplification of reference gene primers within the assay. Sequence reads were collapsed and filtered to measure the absolute abundance of every unique TCRbeta CDR3 rearrangement. For each sample, productive Simpson clonality was calculated as the square root of Simpson's diversity index over productive rearrangements. The clones in this table, taken by TCRdb from immuneACCESS, are in-frame only. Not every clone is retained; where verified, under half of the shortfall comes from an unresolved V gene, and the cause of the rest is unknown. That table furnishes V, J and clone size, whereas the DNA furnished D and trimming. The sample data list some 490,000 clones, and 80% to 90% of these were observed just once. The ten largest clones add up to approximately 8% of the sample.

The sequence was collected from a woman aged 60-75 years who had recovered from COVID-19. The sample was PBMCs or T cells enriched from blood (not recorded which). The sequence links TRBV4-1 to TRBJ2-7; the junction holds 7 bases that match TRBD1. The DNA is TGCGCCAGCAGCCAAGATATCGGGACAGCGTCCTACGAGCAGTACGTC. This is translated as CASSQDIGTASYEQYV.